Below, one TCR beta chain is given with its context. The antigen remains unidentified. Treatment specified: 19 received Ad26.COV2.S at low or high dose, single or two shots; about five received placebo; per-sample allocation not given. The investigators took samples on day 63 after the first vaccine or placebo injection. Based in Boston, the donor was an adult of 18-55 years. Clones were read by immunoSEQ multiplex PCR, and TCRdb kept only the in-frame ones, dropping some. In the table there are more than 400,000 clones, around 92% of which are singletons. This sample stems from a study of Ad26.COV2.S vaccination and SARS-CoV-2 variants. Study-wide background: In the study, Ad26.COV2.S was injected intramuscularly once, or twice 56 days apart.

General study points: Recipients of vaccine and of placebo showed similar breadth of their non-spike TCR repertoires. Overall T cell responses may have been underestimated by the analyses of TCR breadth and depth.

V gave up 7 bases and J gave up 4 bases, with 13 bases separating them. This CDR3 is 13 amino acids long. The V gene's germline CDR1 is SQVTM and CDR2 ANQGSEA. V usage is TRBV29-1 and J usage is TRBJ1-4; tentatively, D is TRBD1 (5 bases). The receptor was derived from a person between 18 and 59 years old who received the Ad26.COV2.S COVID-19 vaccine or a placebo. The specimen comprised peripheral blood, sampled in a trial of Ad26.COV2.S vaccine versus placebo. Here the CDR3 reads CSARDLFNEKLFF. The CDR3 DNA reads TGCAGCGCTAGGGACCTATTTAATGAAAAACTGTTTTTT.